The 24 T cell receptor beta chains presented below share a single source sample, sequenced in a study of beta chain features in type 1 diabetes. Isolated RNA was reverse transcribed in full, so expressed TCRB transcripts were sequenced. Some clones are missing from TCRdb's copy, which holds only in-frame ones; the method was immunoSEQ multiplex PCR. In the table there are 860,000 or so clones, 15% to 20% of which are singletons. Sequencing was performed on naive CD4+ T cells from blood. The origin of the receptors is a young woman in good health.

The chain couples TRBV9 to TRBJ2-1; D is uncertain. The germline V gene has CDR1 SGDLS and CDR2 YYNGEE. Trimming cost V 3 bases and J 8 bases, with 12 bases left between them. This CDR3 region has 13 residues. CDR3 amino acids: CASSAPSLDEQFF. The CDR3 DNA is TGTGCCAGCAGCGCTCCCAGCTTGGATGAGCAGTTCTTC.

The chain employs TRBV7-6 and TRBJ1-2; D is possibly TRBD1 (6 bases). The CDR3 covers 19 residues. Germline-derived CDR1 and CDR2 are SGHVS and FNYEAQ. Trimming cost V 0 bases and J 0 bases, with 20 bases left between them. This CDR3 is CASSLAGGDRLPPNYGYTF. The CDR3 coding sequence is TGTGCCAGCAGCTTAGCCGGAGGAGACAGGCTTCCTCCTAACTATGGCTACACCTTC.

The rearrangement uses TRBV28 and TRBJ1-3; possibly TRBD1 for D (5 bases). V was trimmed by 6 bases and J by 6 bases, leaving 15 bases between them. Germline assignment: CDR1 MDHEN and CDR2 SYDVKM. The CDR3 is 14 amino acids. CDR3 in amino acids: CASSPRGGINTIYF. The CDR3 DNA reads as TGTGCCAGCAGCCCGCGGGGGGGAATAAACACCATATATTTT. Combining the CDR3 with reference TRBV28 and TRBJ1-3 gives the whole variable domain DVKVTQSSRYLVKRTGEKVFLECVQDMDHENMFWYRQDPGLGLRLIYFSYDVKMKEKGDIPEGYSVSREKKERFSLILESASTNQTSMYLCASSPRGGINTIYFGEGSWLTVV.

The chain carries TRBV4-2 and TRBJ2-1; D unclear. This CDR3 comprises 14 residues. V was cut by 5 bases and J by 0 bases, with 8 bases left in between. Germline-derived CDR1 and CDR2 are LGHNA and YNFKEQ. The CDR3 nucleotides are TGTGCCAGCAGCTTGCGCAACTCCTACAATGAGCAGTTCTTC. The encoded protein is CASSLRNSYNEQFF.

Note on this clone: Other DNA sequences in this sample translate to the same CDR3. CDR3 in amino acids: CASRGTSGSYNEQFF. DNA of the CDR3: TGTGCCAGCAGGGGGACTAGCGGGAGTTACAATGAGCAGTTCTTC. The chain carries TRBV2 and TRBJ2-1; the match to TRBD2 covers 14 bases. Germline CDR1 SNHLY, CDR2 FYNNEI. The CDR3 is made up of 15 amino acids. Trimming cost V 6 bases and J 4 bases; bases outside gene matches: 2.

In its sample, this clone was seen a few times. This CDR3 is CASSFLVGGGLQFF. CDR3 in DNA: TGCGCCAGCAGCTTTTTGGTGGGAGGGGGCCTCCAGTTCTTC. The genes are TRBV5-1 and TRBJ2-1; perhaps D is TRBD1 or TRBD2 (7 bases each). V lost 2 bases, J lost 13 bases, and 19 bases lay in between. The CDR3 extends over 14 amino acids. Germline values: CDR1 SGHRS, CDR2 YFSETQ.

This chain joins TRBV28 and TRBJ2-7; 8 positions agree with TRBD1. Germline V gene lookup returns CDR1 MDHEN and CDR2 SYDVKM. Trimming cost V 6 bases and J 3 bases; bases outside gene matches: 7. The length of the CDR3 is 14 residues. CDR3 protein: CASRTGVTLYEQYF. Written as DNA, the CDR3 is TGTGCCAGCAGGACAGGGGTTACTCTCTACGAGCAGTACTTC.

The chain links TRBV4-3 to TRBJ1-2; a weak D match, TRBD1 (5 bases). V shed 1 base and J shed 4 bases, with 13 bases lying between them. Germline V gene sequence: CDR1 LGHNA, CDR2 YSLEER. The CDR3 length is 15 residues. The CDR3 protein is CASSQGADSVYGYTF. For the CDR3, the DNA is TGCGCCAGCAGCCAAGGCGCTGACAGCGTCTATGGCTACACCTTC.

This chain joins TRBV19 and TRBJ2-1; 10 positions agree with TRBD2. Germline assignment: CDR1 LNHDA and CDR2 SQIVND (reference sequence). The J segment lost 9 bases and the V segment lost 4 bases, leaving 9 bases of the junction unmatched. This CDR3 comprises 15 residues. CDR3 residues: CASSSLAGEVGEQFF. CDR3 bases: TGTGCCAGTAGTAGCCTAGCGGGAGAAGTGGGTGAGCAGTTCTTC.

The chain has TRBV7-9 and TRBJ1-1, with D perhaps TRBD1 (6 bases). The CDR3 loop spans 14 amino acids. Between the trimmed V and J ends, which lost 0 bases and 7 bases, there was a span of 12 bases. Germline V gene data show CDR1 as SEHNR and CDR2 as FQNEAQ (reference sequence). The CDR3 DNA sequence: TGTGCCAGCAGCTTAGCGCAGGGGAGTGGTGAAGCTTTCTTT. It encodes CASSLAQGSGEAFF.

The chain links TRBV7-2 to TRBJ2-3, with D possibly TRBD2 on 5 matching bases. This CDR3 has 12 amino acids. CDR1 and CDR2 (germline): SGHTA, FQGNSA. V lost 8 bases to trimming and J lost 5 bases, with 11 bases between them. This CDR3 reads CASGPLGDTQYF. CDR3 DNA: TGTGCCAGCGGACCACTAGGAGATACGCAGTATTTT.

Only a few counts were recorded for this clone. The gene calls are TRBV28 and TRBJ2-1; TRBD2 is a possible D gene (6 bases). Per germline, CDR1 MDHEN and CDR2 SYDVKM. V was shortened by 8 bases and J by 3 bases, with 11 bases between the two germline ends. This CDR3 region has 13 residues. As DNA, the CDR3 is TGTGCCAGCTCGAAGGACTACTACAATGAGCAGTTCTTC. Encoded protein: CASSKDYYNEQFF. Combining the CDR3 with reference TRBV28 and TRBJ2-1 gives the whole variable domain DVKVTQSSRYLVKRTGEKVFLECVQDMDHENMFWYRQDPGLGLRLIYFSYDVKMKEKGDIPEGYSVSREKKERFSLILESASTNQTSMYLCASSKDYYNEQFFGPGTRLTVL.

The chain employs TRBV27 and TRBJ2-3; 11 bases are shared with TRBD2. J lost 6 bases, V lost 7 bases, and 3 bases had no gene match. This CDR3 is 13 amino acids long. Per the germline V gene, CDR1 is MNHEY and CDR2 is SMNVEV (reference sequence). The CDR3 protein is CASKLAGADTQYF. CDR3 bases: TGTGCCAGCAAACTAGCGGGAGCGGATACGCAGTATTTT.

The chain is built from TRBV6-1 and TRBJ1-3; possible D gene TRBD1, 6 bases. CDR1 MNHNS and CDR2 SASEGT come from the germline V gene. V lost 0 bases and J 2 bases, leaving 8 bases between the germline ends. CDR3 length equals 15 residues. The DNA of the CDR3 is TGTGCCAGCAGTGAAGCTCCAGGGGCTGGAAACACCATATATTTT. This codes for CASSEAPGAGNTIYF.

This clone has only a few counts. V gene TRBV6-6 combines with J gene TRBJ2-4; D perhaps matches TRBD2 (5 bases). Trimming removed 5 bases at V and 5 bases at J, with 13 bases between. From germline, CDR1 is MNHNY and CDR2 SVGAGI (reference sequence). The CDR3 consists of 14 residues. Written as DNA, the CDR3 is TGTGCCAGCAGTCGGACTCTCACCGAAAACATTCAGTACTTC. This encodes CASSRTLTENIQYF.

This rearrangement joins TRBV5-4 to TRBJ2-5; D tentatively fits TRBD1 or TRBD2 (5 bases each). Germline-derived CDR1 and CDR2 are SGHNT and YYREEE (reference sequence). With 4 bases removed from V and 1 base from J, the gap between germline ends came to 17 bases. This CDR3 region has 16 residues. For the CDR3, the DNA is TGTGCCAGCAGCCCGGGGACGACAGCCCGCCAAGAGACCCAGTACTTC. This translates into CASSPGTTARQETQYF. The whole variable domain, remainder taken from reference TRBV5-4 and TRBJ2-5, is ETGVTQSPTHLIKTRGQQVTLRCSSQSGHNTVSWYQQALGQGPQFIFQYYREEENGRGNFPPRFSGLQFPNYSSELNVNALELDDSALYLCASSPGTTARQETQYFGPGTRLLVL.

The rearrangement uses TRBV7-9 and TRBJ2-1, with 9 bases fitting TRBD1. Germline trimming cut 3 bases from V and 2 bases from J; bases unmatched to any gene: 2. CDR3 length: 15 residues. Germline V gene data show CDR1 as SEHNR and CDR2 as FQNEAQ (reference sequence). CDR3 nucleotide sequence: TGTGCCAGCAGCTTCGACAGGGGGACCTACAATGAGCAGTTCTTC. Its translation is CASSFDRGTYNEQFF.

The gene calls are TRBV29-1 and TRBJ2-1; possibly TRBD1 for D (6 bases). CDR3 length equals 13 residues. V lost 4 bases and J 3 bases, leaving 10 bases between the germline ends. The germline V gene encodes CDR1 SQVTM and CDR2 ANQGSEA. CDR3 amino acids: CSVAGAGYNEQFF. CDR3 nucleotide sequence: TGCAGCGTTGCAGGGGCCGGCTACAATGAGCAGTTCTTC.

The V gene is TRBV29-1, the J gene TRBJ2-5, with 7 bases fitting TRBD1. The CDR3 is 13 amino acids. Germline trimming cut 5 bases from V and 4 bases from J; bases unmatched to any gene: 7. Germline V gene lookup returns CDR1 SQVTM and CDR2 ANQGSEA. CDR3 protein: CSVYRGWGETQYF. The CDR3 nucleotides are TGCAGCGTTTACAGGGGTTGGGGAGAGACCCAGTACTTC.

This clone occurred a few times. The chain recombines TRBV28 with TRBJ1-1; TRBD1 is a possible D gene (5 bases). CDR3 length: 15 residues. CDR1 and CDR2 (germline): MDHEN, SYDVKM. Trimming cost V 6 bases and J 5 bases, with 19 bases left between them. The CDR3 region is CASSPGDRLMTEAFF. The CDR3 DNA is TGTGCCAGCAGCCCGGGGGACCGGTTGATGACTGAAGCTTTCTTT.

Details on this clone: The junction departs from germline at one end; a sequencing error may be responsible. The V gene is TRBV5-1, the J gene TRBJ2-5, with no clear D. Looked up from germline, CDR1 is SGHRS and CDR2 is YFSETQ. This CDR3 comprises 11 residues. The CDR3 spells CASSLVETQYF. The CDR3 nucleotides are TGTGCCAGCAGCTTGGTTGAGACCCAGTACTTC. The full variable domain, rest sourced from reference TRBV5-1 and TRBJ2-5, is KAGVTQTPRYLIKTRGQQVTLSCSPISGHRSVSWYQQTPGQGLQFLFEYFSETQRNKGNFPGRFSGRQFSNSRSEMNVSTLELGDSALYLCASSLVETQYFGPGTRLLVL.

This clone was seen more than once but under ten times. V is TRBV10-3 and J is TRBJ2-3, with a tentative D call TRBD1 (6 bases). The V and J ends lost 10 bases and 6 bases respectively, with 26 bases between them. Per germline, CDR1 ENHRY and CDR2 SYGVKD. The CDR3 length is 16 residues. The CDR3 loop reads CATATQSRDIFDTQYF. CDR3 coding DNA: TGTGCCACCGCCACCCAGAGCCGGGACATTTTTGATACGCAGTATTTT.

In its sample, this clone was seen a few times. J is TRBJ2-3 and V is TRBV28; 8 nucleotides match TRBD2. Unmatched junction bases numbered 9, after V lost 2 bases and J lost 5 bases. CDR1 and CDR2 from the germline V gene are MDHEN and SYDVKM. The CDR3 sequence is 16 residues long. CDR3 in DNA: TGTGCCAGCAGTTTAGGCGGGAGGCAGAGGGGAGATACGCAGTATTTT. Its translation is CASSLGGRQRGDTQYF.

The CDR3 loop is CASSSPWAGVNEQFF. The CDR3 bases are TGTGCCAGCAGTTCGCCTTGGGCGGGAGTAAATGAGCAGTTCTTC. The chain employs TRBV28 and TRBJ2-1; 7 nucleotides line up with TRBD2. J was trimmed by 7 bases and V by 4 bases; bases with no gene match: 10. CDR1 MDHEN and CDR2 SYDVKM come from the germline V gene. The CDR3 has 15 residues. The variable domain in full, completed from reference TRBV28 and TRBJ2-1, reads DVKVTQSSRYLVKRTGEKVFLECVQDMDHENMFWYRQDPGLGLRLIYFSYDVKMKEKGDIPEGYSVSREKKERFSLILESASTNQTSMYLCASSSPWAGVNEQFFGPGTRLTVL.